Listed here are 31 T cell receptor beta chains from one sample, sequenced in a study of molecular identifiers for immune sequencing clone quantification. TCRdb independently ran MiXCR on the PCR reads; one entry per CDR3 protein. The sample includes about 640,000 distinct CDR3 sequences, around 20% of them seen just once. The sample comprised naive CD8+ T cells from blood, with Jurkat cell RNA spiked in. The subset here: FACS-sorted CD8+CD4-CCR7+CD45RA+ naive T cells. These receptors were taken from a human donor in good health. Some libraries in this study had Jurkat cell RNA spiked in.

The CDR3 DNA follows: TGTGCCTGCCTCGGGACGGAGAGACTCGCTTTCTTT. It codes for CACLGTERLAFF. V gene TRBV2 combines with J gene TRBJ1-1, with a possible D match to TRBD1 (5 bases). V gave up 11 bases and J gave up 11 bases, with 21 bases separating them. The CDR3 is 12 amino acids. Germline CDR1 reads SNHLY; CDR2 reads FYNNEI. The full variable domain, in which reference TRBV2 and TRBJ1-1 provide the parts outside the CDR3, is EPEVTQTPSHQVTQMGQEVILRCVPISNHLYFYWYRQILGQKVEFLVSFYNNEISEKSEIFDDQFSVERPDGSNFTLKIRSTKLEDSAMYFCACLGTERLAFFGQGTRLTVV.

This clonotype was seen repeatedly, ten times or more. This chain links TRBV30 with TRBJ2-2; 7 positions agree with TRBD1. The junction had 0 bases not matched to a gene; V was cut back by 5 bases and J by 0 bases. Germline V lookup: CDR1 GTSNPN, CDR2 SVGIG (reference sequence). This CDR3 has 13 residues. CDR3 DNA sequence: TGTGCCTGGGACAGGGCGAACACCGGGGAGCTGTTTTTT. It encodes CAWDRANTGELFF.

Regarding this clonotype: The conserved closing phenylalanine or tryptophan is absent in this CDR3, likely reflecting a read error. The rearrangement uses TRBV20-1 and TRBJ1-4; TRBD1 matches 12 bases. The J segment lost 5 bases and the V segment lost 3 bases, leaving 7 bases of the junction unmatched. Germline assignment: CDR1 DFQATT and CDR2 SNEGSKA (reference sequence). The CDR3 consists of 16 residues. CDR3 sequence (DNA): TGCAGTGCTAGTGGGACAGGGGGCCCGTCAAATGAAAAACTGTTTCTT. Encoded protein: CSASGTGGPSNEKLFL.

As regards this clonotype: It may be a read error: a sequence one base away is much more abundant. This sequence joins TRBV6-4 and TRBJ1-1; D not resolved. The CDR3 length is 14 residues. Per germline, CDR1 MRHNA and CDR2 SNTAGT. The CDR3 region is CASSDSNKNAEAFF. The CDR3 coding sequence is TGTGCCAGCAGTGACTCGAACAAGAACGCTGAAGCTTTCTTT.

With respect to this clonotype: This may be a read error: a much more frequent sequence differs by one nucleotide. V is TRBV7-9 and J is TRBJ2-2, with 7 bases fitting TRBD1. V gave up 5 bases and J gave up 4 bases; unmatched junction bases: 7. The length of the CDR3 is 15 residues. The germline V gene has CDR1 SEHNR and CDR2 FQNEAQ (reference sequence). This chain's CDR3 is CASSHPTGSTGELFF. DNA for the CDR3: TGTGCCAGCAGCCACCCGACAGGGTCCACCGGGGAGCTGTTTTTT.

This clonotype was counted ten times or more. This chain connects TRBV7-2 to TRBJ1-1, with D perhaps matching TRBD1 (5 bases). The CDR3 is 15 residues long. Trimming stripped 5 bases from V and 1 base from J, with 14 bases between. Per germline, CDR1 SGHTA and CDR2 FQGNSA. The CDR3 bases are TGTGCCAGCAGCATCTATGGGGCAGCGAACACTGAAGCTTTCTTT. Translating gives CASSIYGAANTEAFF.

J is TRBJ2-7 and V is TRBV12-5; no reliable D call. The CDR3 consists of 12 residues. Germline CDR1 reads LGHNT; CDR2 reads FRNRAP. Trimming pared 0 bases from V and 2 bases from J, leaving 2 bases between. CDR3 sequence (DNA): TGTGCTAGTGGTTTGGTTACCTACGAGCAGTACTTC. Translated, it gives CASGLVTYEQYF.

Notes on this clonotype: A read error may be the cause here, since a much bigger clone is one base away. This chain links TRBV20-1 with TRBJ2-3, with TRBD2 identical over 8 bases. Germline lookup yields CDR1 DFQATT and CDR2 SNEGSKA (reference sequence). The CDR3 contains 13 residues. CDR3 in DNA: TGCAGTGCTACGCCACTAGCGGTTGATACGCGGTATTTT. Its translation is CSATPLAVDTRYF.

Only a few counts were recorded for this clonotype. The CDR3 is CASSSPGFGYQPQHF. The CDR3 DNA follows: TGTGCCAGCAGTTCCCCAGGGTTTGGTTATCAGCCCCAGCATTTT. The J gene is TRBJ1-5, the V gene TRBV6-1, with D possibly TRBD1 on 5 matching bases. Deletions cut 5 bases from V and 5 bases from J, with 16 bases between. The germline V gene has CDR1 MNHNS and CDR2 SASEGT. This CDR3 is 15 amino acids long.

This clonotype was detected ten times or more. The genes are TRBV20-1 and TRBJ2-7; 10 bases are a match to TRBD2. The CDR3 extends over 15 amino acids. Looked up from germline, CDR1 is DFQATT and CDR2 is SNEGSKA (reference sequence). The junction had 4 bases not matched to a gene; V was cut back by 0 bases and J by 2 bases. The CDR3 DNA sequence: TGCAGTGCTAGAGAGGCTAGCGGGGGAACCTACGAGCAGTACTTC. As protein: CSAREASGGTYEQYF.

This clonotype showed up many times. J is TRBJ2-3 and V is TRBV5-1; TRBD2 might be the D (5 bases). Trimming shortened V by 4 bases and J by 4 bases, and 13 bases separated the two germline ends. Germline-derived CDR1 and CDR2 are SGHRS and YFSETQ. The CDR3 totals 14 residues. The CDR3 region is CASSARLGADTQYF. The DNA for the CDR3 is TGCGCCAGCAGCGCCCGACTGGGAGCAGATACGCAGTATTTT.

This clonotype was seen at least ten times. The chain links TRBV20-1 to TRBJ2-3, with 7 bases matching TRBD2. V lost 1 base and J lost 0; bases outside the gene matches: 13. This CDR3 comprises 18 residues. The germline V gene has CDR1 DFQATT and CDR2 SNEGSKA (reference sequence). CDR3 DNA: TGCAGTGCTAGAGCTCCTCCCGCGCTAGCGGCTAGCACAGATACGCAGTATTTT. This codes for CSARAPPALAASTDTQYF.

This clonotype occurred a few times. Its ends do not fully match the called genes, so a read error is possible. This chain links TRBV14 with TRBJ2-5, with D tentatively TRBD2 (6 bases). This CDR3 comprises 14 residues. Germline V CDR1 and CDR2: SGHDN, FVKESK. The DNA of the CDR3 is TGTGCCAGCAGCCAAGAAAATAGGGAGGAGACCCAGTGCTTC. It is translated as CASSQENREETQCF.

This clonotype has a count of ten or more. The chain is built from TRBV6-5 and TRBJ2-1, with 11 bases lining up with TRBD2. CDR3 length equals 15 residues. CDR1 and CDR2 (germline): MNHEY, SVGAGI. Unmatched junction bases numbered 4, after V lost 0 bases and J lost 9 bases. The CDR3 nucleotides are TGTGCCAGCAGTTACTCTAGCGGGAGGGTCGTTGAGCAGTTCTTC. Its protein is CASSYSSGRVVEQFF.

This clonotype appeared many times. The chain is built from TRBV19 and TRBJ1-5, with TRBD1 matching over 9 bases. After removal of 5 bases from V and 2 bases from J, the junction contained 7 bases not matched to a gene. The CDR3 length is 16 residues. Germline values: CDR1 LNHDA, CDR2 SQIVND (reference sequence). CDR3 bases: TGTGCCAGTAGTTCCGGGACAGGGAAGGGCAATCAGCCCCAGCATTTT. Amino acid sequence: CASSSGTGKGNQPQHF.

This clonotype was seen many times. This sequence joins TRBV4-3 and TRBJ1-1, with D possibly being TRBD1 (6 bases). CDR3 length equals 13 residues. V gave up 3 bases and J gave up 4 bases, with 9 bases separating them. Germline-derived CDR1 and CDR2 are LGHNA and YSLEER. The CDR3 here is CASSHTGITEAFF. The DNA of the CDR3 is TGCGCCAGCAGCCATACAGGGATCACTGAAGCTTTCTTT.

CDR3 in amino acids: CASSSYQAQEQYF. The CDR3 region has the DNA TGTGCCAGCAGCTCCTATCAAGCCCAAGAGCAGTACTTC. This chain connects TRBV7-9 to TRBJ2-7; D gene ambiguous. The germline V gene has CDR1 SEHNR and CDR2 FQNEAQ (reference sequence). Trimming stripped 4 bases from V and 7 bases from J, with 14 bases between. The CDR3 has 13 amino acids. The whole variable domain, remainder taken from reference TRBV7-9 and TRBJ2-7, is DTGVSQNPRHKITKRGQNVTFRCDPISEHNRLYWYRQTLGQGPEFLTYFQNEAQLEKSRLLSDRFSAERPKGSFSTLEIQRTEQGDSAMYLCASSSYQAQEQYFGPGTRLTVT.

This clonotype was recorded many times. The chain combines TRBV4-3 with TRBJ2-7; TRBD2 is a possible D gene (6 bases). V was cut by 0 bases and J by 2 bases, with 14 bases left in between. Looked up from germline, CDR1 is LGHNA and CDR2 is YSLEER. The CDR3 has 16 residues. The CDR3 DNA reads TGCGCCAGCAGCCAAGACTGGCGGGGCTTAACCTACGAGCAGTACTTC. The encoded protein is CASSQDWRGLTYEQYF.

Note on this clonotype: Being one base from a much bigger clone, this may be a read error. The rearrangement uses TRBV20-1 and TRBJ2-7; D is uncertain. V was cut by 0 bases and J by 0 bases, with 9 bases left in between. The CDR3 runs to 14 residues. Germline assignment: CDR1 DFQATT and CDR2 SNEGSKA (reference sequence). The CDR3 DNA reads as TGCAGTGCTAGAGAGCCCGCAGGCTCCTACGAGCAGTACTTC. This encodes CSAREPAGSYEQYF.

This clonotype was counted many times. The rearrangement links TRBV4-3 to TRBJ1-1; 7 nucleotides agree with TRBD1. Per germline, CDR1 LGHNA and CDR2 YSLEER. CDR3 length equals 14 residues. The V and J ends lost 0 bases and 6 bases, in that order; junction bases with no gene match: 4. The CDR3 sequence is CASSQDRDSAEAFF. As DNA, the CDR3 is TGCGCCAGCAGCCAAGATAGGGACAGCGCTGAAGCTTTCTTT.

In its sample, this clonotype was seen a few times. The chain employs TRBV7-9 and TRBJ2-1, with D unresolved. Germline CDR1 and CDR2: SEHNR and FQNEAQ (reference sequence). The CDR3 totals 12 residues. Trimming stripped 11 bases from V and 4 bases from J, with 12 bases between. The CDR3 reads CALVFTYNEQFF. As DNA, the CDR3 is TGTGCCCTGGTATTTACTTACAATGAGCAGTTCTTC.

The CDR3 DNA reads TGTGCCAGTACTAAGGACGCCCGCTCTGGAAACACCATATATTTT. Translated, it gives CASTKDARSGNTIYF. This sequence joins TRBV19 and TRBJ1-3, with unresolved D. The germline gives CDR1 LNHDA, CDR2 SQIVND (reference sequence). V was shortened by 7 bases and J by 0 bases, with 13 bases between the two germline ends. The CDR3 length is 15 residues.

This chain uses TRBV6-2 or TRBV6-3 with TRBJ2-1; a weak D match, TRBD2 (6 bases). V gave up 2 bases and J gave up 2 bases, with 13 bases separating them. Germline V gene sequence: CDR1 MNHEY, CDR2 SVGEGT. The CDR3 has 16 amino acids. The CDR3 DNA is TGTGCCAGCAGTTACGAGGGACTTCCCCCCTACAATGAGCAGTTCTTC. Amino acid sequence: CASSYEGLPPYNEQFF.

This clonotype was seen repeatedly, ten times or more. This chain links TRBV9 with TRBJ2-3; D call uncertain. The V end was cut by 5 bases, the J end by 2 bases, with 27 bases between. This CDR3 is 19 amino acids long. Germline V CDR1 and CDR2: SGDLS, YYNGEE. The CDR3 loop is CASSDTSPGSNGFTDTQYF. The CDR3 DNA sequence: TGTGCCAGCAGTGACACTTCTCCGGGTTCCAACGGGTTCACAGATACGCAGTATTTT.

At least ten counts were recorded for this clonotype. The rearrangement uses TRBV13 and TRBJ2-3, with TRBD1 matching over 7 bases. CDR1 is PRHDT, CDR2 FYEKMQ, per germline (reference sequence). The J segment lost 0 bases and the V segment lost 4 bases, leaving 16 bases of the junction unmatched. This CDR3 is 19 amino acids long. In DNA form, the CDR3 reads TGTGCCAGCAGCTCCGCCATGCGACAGGGACCCCTTAGCACAGATACGCAGTATTTT. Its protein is CASSSAMRQGPLSTDTQYF.

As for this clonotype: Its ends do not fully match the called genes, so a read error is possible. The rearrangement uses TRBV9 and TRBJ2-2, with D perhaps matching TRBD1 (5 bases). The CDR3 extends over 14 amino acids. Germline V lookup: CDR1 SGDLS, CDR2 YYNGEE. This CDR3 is CASGVVGQAGELFF. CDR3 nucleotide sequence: TGTGCCAGCGGCGTCGTCGGACAAGCCGGGGAGCTGTTTTTT.

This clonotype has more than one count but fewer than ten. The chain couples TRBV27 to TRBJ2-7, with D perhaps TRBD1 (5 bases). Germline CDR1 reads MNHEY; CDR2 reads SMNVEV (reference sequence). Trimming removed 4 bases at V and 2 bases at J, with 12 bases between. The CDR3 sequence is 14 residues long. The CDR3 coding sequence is TGTGCCAGCAGTTCGTCGACAGCGACCTACGAGCAGTACTTC. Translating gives CASSSSTATYEQYF.

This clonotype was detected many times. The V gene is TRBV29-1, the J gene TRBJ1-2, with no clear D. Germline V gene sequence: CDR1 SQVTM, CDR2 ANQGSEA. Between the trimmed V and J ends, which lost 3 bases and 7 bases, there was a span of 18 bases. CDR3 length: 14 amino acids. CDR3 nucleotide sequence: TGCAGCGTTGATGAGGAGGGAAGACTTGGTGGCTACACCTTC. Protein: CSVDEEGRLGGYTF.

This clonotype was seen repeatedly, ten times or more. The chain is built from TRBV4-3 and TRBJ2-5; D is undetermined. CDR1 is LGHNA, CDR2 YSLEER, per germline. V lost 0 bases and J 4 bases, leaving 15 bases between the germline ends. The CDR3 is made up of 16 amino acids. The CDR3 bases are TGCGCCAGCAGCCAAGATAGCCAGACATTGGGAGAGACCCAGTACTTC. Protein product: CASSQDSQTLGETQYF.

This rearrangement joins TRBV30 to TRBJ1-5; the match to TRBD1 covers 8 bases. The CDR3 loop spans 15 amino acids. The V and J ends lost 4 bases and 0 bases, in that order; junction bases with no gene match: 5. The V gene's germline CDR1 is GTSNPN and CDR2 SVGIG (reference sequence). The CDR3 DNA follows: TGTGCCTGGAACCCGGGACAGGATAGCAATCAGCCCCAGCATTTT. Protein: CAWNPGQDSNQPQHF.

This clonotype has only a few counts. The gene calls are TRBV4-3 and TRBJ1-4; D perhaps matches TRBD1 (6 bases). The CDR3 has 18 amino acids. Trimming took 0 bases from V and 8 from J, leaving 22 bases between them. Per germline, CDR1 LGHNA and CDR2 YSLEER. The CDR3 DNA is TGCGCCAGCAGCCAAGATCTGGGACAACTTAAGGGGGAGGAAAAACTGTTTTTT. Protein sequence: CASSQDLGQLKGEEKLFF.